This T cell receptor (beta chain) appears in the sequencing data of a study of shared clonotypes between healthy human individuals. The CDR3 sequence is 17 residues long. The ends lost 5 bases at V and 4 bases at J; junction bases unmatched: 11. Per the germline V gene, CDR1 is LNHNV and CDR2 is YYDKDF (reference sequence). As defined, naive CD8 cells were CD45RO-negative and positively selected for CCR7, with terminally differentiated effector memory CD45RA+ cells excluded. Only in-frame clones appear in the TCRdb table, and some are missing; sequencing was by immunoSEQ multiplex PCR. Found here are 700,000 to 950,000 clones, roughly 96% of them singletons; the top ten hold less than 0.25%.

Sequencing input: naive CD8+ T cells sorted from blood. This chain connects TRBV15 to TRBJ2-3, with 11 bases matching TRBD2. This TCR was recovered from a young man in good health. As DNA, the CDR3 is TGTGCCACCAGCGAAGTACTAGCGGGAGTAGATTCAGATACGCAGTATTTT. Its protein product is CATSEVLAGVDSDTQYF.